A selection of T cell receptor beta chains follows, all from one sample in a study of vaccination effects on CD4 cells after COVID-19. These receptors have no known antigen. Produced via immunoSEQ multiplex PCR; TCRdb's table is partial and in-frame only. The profile shows tens of thousands of clones, around 74% of them singletons. Material: CD4+ T cells from PBMCs cultured without peptide, obtained after COVID-19 vaccination. The source of these receptors is a human donor who received a COVID-19 vaccine. The CDR3 runs from the conserved cysteine through the conserved F or W. Some rows have no size entry. The others give once, few or many, or a class for an expanded clone.

clone_size	v_call	cdr3_aa
NA	TRBV4-3	CASSQDVGTDTQYF
NA	TRBV27	CASSSTGSYNEQFF
NA	TRBV5-1	CASSLGASGTYSYEQYF
NA	TRBV10-3	CAISDPLRGMDYGYTF
NA	TRBV30	CAWSRQGLETQYF
NA	TRBV5-6	CASSARVGTGGYEQYF
NA	TRBV5-1	CASAQDGSSYNEQFF
NA	TRBV7-9	CASSRTGEVGYTF
NA	TRBV5-1	CASSLVQGGEQYF
NA	TRBV7-9	CASSTQTQGGGYTF
few	TRBV30	CAWSRQAARAFF
once	TRBV29-1	CSVDQGLGTEAFF
NA	TRBV30	CAWSVSGRTEAFF
NA	TRBV5-1	CASSLGTSGGADTQYF
once	TRBV3-1/TRBV3-2	CASSQDYYRGEGGYTF
NA	TRBV18	CASSPPNRGINTDTQYF
NA	TRBV7-2	CASSLGVAGPYEQYF
NA	TRBV3-1/TRBV3-2	CASSRTGIAKNIQYF
NA	TRBV20-1	CSASWATSGGEGQYF
NA	TRBV5-8	CASSLDESVLYNEQFF
few	TRBV6-5	CASSYSNPSPLHF
NA	TRBV5-1	CASSKGQGGTEAFF
few	TRBV3-1/TRBV3-2	CASRDWPHTFF
few	TRBV19	CASSPTGYEQYF
NA	TRBV20-1	CSASRRQNYGYTF
few	TRBV19	CASSSGTRTYEQYF
NA	TRBV7-7	CASPSPGRRNTEAFF
NA	TRBV5-8	CASSVPALSNTIYF
NA	TRBV18	CASSRQGAYEQYF
few	TRBV28	CASSLSLLYGYTF
NA	TRBV11-2	CASSLRMNTEAFF
NA	TRBV5-1	CASSPQGQGGTEAFF
NA	TRBV18	CASSVQGGLSYEQYF
NA	TRBV7-8	CASSFRQHGYTF
NA	TRBV7-9	CASSKVGGPDEQFF
NA	TRBV4-1	CASRMGQGDTEAFF
NA	TRBV19	CASSMRGARSGNTIYF
once	TRBV28	CASSTKPGTSGMLEQYF
NA	TRBV5-1	CASSLNPSNTEAFF
NA	TRBV19	CASSPGGSNQPQHF
NA	TRBV28	CASSFVMNTEAFF
NA	TRBV3-1/TRBV3-2	CASSQLLEYTF
few	TRBV5-6	CASSFGTGRYEQYF
NA	TRBV6-5	CASRSQGFVSYEQYF
NA	TRBV5-1	CASSPQGVGAEAFF